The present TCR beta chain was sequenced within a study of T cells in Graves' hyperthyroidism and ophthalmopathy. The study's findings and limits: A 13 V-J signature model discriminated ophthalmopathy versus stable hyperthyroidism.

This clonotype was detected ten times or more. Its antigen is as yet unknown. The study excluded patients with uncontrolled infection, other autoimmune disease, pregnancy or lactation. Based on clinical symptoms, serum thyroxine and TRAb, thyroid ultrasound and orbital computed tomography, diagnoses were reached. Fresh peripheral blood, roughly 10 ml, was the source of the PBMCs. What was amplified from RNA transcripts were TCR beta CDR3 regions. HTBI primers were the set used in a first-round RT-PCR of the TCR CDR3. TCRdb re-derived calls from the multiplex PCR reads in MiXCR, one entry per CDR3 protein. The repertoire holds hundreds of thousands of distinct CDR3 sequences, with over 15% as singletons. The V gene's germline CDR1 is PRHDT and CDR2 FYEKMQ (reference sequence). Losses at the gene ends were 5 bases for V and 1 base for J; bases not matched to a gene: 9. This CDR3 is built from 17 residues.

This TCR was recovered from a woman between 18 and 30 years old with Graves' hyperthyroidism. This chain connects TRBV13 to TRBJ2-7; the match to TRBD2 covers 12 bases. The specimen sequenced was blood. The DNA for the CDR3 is TGTGCCAGCAGCCCACGCCTGGGACTAGCGGGTTCCTACGAGCAGTACTTC. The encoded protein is CASSPRLGLAGSYEQYF.